Shown below are 20 T cell receptor beta chains from a single sample sequenced in a study of regulatory T cells in long-lasting Graves disease. The time point here: newly diagnosed GD, antithyroid drugs for less than 3 months. RNA from PBMCs was the source of the TCR library. In building TCR beta libraries, iRepertoire HTBI primers were used together with Arm-PCR of CDR3 regions. TCRdb passed the multiplex PCR reads through MiXCR, listing each CDR3 protein once. The sample gives some 250,000 distinct CDR3 sequences, 15% to 20% of which show up once; less than 15% is in the top ten. These sequences were also reported in another study, on T cells in Graves' hyperthyroidism and ophthalmopathy.

Here the sequenced sample was peripheral blood mononuclear cells (PBMCs), taken at new diagnosis, from a patient treated with antithyroid drugs. The source of these receptors is a woman aged 30 to 39 with Graves disease.

About this clonotype itself: Germline and junction disagree at one end, which may indicate a read error. The chain recombines TRBV27 with TRBJ2-7; perhaps D is TRBD1 or TRBD2 (5 bases each). The germline gives CDR1 MNHEY, CDR2 SMNVEV (reference sequence). The length of the CDR3 is 14 residues. The CDR3 region is CASSFGQGDYGQYF. Here the CDR3 DNA reads TGTGCCAGCAGTTTTGGGCAGGGAGATTACGGGCAGTACTTC.

In this sample, this clonotype turned up a few times. This sequence joins TRBV5-4 and TRBJ2-5; D may be TRBD1 (5 bases). The CDR3 loop spans 13 amino acids. V was clipped by 10 bases and J by 1 base, with 14 bases between them. Germline loops: CDR1 SGHNT, CDR2 YYREEE (reference sequence). CDR3 loop: CAGRQLGQETQYF. The CDR3 DNA follows: TGTGCCGGAAGACAGCTCGGCCAAGAGACCCAGTACTTC.

This clonotype was detected many times. At one boundary the junction diverges from the germline segment, which might be a read error. The chain recombines TRBV5-1 with TRBJ2-3; TRBD1 or TRBD2 may be the D gene (5 bases each). This CDR3 spans 15 amino acids. The germline CDR1 and CDR2 sequences are SGHRS and YFSETQ. The chain's CDR3 is CASSLKRGAGDTQYF. In nucleotides, the CDR3 is TGTGCCAGCAGCTTGAAACGAGGGGCAGGGGATACGCAGTATTTT.

This clonotype has just a few counts. The chain recombines TRBV19 with TRBJ1-2; tentative D call: TRBD1 (5 bases). The V end was cut by 7 bases, the J end by 3 bases, with 18 bases between. From germline, CDR1 is LNHDA and CDR2 SQIVND (reference sequence). The CDR3 covers 15 residues. The CDR3 protein is CASKSRHQGHYGYTF. CDR3 coding DNA: TGTGCCAGTAAGAGTCGTCATCAGGGTCACTATGGCTACACCTTC.

The chain is built from TRBV6-1 and TRBJ2-3; D remains unclear. The germline gives CDR1 MNHNS, CDR2 SASEGT. Deletions cut 7 bases from V and 6 bases from J, with 11 bases between. The CDR3 consists of 12 residues. CDR3: CASKSLGDTQYF. The CDR3 DNA is TGTGCCAGCAAGAGCCTTGGCGATACGCAGTATTTT.

This clonotype was observed many times. This chain joins TRBV12-3 or TRBV12-4 and TRBJ2-1; tentatively, D is TRBD1 (6 bases). Gene TRBJ2-5 matches the end of the DNA better, so the J call may be wrong. The CDR3 runs to 13 residues. The CDR3 protein is CASSLYREETQYF. CDR3 sequence (DNA): TGTGCCAGCAGTTTATACAGGGAAGAGACCCAGTACTTC.

The V and J genes are TRBV3-1 and TRBJ1-2, with D perhaps matching TRBD1 (6 bases). The CDR3 is 14 amino acids. The ends were cut back, 2 bases at V and 7 bases at J, with 14 bases in the middle. Germline V gene sequence: CDR1 LGHDT, CDR2 YNNKEL (reference sequence). This CDR3 is CASSQRDIGGGYTF. CDR3 coding DNA: TGTGCCAGCAGCCAACGCGATATAGGGGGTGGCTACACCTTC.

To note about this clonotype: A read error is the likely source, as a far larger clone sits one nucleotide away. The J gene is TRBJ2-1, the V gene TRBV2; 9 bases map to TRBD1. V gave up 7 bases and J gave up 10 bases; unmatched junction bases: 8. The CDR3 sequence is 13 residues long. Germline lookup yields CDR1 SNHLY and CDR2 FYNNEI. In DNA, the CDR3 is TGTGCCAGCAACCGGGACAGGGCCTACGAGCAGTTCTTC. It specifies CASNRDRAYEQFF.

With regard to this clonotype: Since a much larger clone is just one base distant, this may be a read error. The chain has TRBV20-1 and TRBJ2-7; 7 bases fit TRBD2. The CDR3 covers 14 residues. Germline V gene sequence: CDR1 DFQATT, CDR2 SNEGSKA (reference sequence). The junction had 13 bases not matched to a gene; V was cut back by 4 bases and J by 7 bases. This CDR3 is CSANGDYSYNEQYF. CDR3 nucleotide sequence: TGCAGTGCTAATGGGGACTACTCCTACAATGAGCAGTACTTC.

This clonotype was observed at least ten times. J is TRBJ1-4 and V is TRBV2; 9 bases agree with TRBD1. The length of the CDR3 is 13 residues. CDR1 is SNHLY and CDR2 is FYNNEI in the germline V gene. Unmatched junction bases numbered 11, after V lost 10 bases and J lost 11 bases. CDR3 in DNA: TGTGCCATCCCGGACAGGGGAGGTCGGAAACTGTTTTTT. Protein product: CAIPDRGGRKLFF.

This clonotype was recorded at least ten times. The CDR3, as DNA: TGCAGTGCTAAGCCGGGGGTAGTGACTGAAGCTTTCTTT. Protein sequence: CSAKPGVVTEAFF. This chain links TRBV20-1 with TRBJ1-1, with D possibly being TRBD1 (5 bases). Germline CDR1 is DFQATT and CDR2 is SNEGSKA (reference sequence). CDR3 size: 13 residues. V was shortened by 4 bases and J by 5 bases, with 14 bases between the two germline ends.

V and J are TRBV28 and TRBJ2-7, with D unclear. Trimming cost V 4 bases and J 3 bases, with 10 bases left between them. The CDR3 loop spans 13 amino acids. CDR1 is MDHEN and CDR2 is SYDVKM in the germline V gene. CDR3 region: CASSYRLGYEQYF. The DNA of the CDR3 is TGTGCCAGCAGTTATCGACTGGGCTACGAGCAGTACTTC.

Many counts were recorded for this clonotype. V gene TRBV5-1 combines with J gene TRBJ2-3; TRBD1 or TRBD2 may be the D gene (5 bases each). Germline values: CDR1 SGHRS, CDR2 YFSETQ. With 3 bases removed from V and 6 bases from J, the gap between germline ends came to 23 bases. The CDR3 covers 17 residues. As DNA, the CDR3 is TGCGCCAGCAGCTGGGGTTTGAAGGGACCCCGTTGGGATACGCAGTATTTT. It translates to CASSWGLKGPRWDTQYF.

In its sample, this clonotype was seen a few times. The chain couples TRBV9 to TRBJ2-3, with 15 bases aligning to TRBD2. The CDR3 is made up of 15 amino acids. The J segment lost 6 bases and the V segment lost 3 bases, leaving 2 bases of the junction unmatched. Per the germline V gene, CDR1 is SGDLS and CDR2 is YYNGEE. The CDR3 loop reads CASSAGTSGGDTQYF. The CDR3 DNA sequence: TGTGCCAGCAGCGCCGGGACTAGCGGGGGGGATACGCAGTATTTT.

This clonotype has a count of ten or more. The chain uses TRBV7-9 and TRBJ2-3; D possibly uses TRBD1 or TRBD2 (5 bases each). This CDR3 has 14 residues. CDR1 is SEHNR and CDR2 is FQNEAQ in the germline V gene (reference sequence). The V end lost 5 bases, the J end lost 2 bases, and 11 bases lay between the germline ends. The CDR3 sequence is CASSRDGTTDTQYF. The CDR3 DNA is TGTGCCAGCAGCCGCGACGGGACCACAGATACGCAGTATTTT. Combining the CDR3 with reference TRBV7-9 and TRBJ2-3 gives the whole variable domain DTGVSQNPRHKITKRGQNVTFRCDPISEHNRLYWYRQTLGQGPEFLTYFQNEAQLEKSRLLSDRFSAERPKGSFSTLEIQRTEQGDSAMYLCASSRDGTTDTQYFGPGTRLTVL.

A word on this clonotype: A much larger clonotype is one base distant, so this may be a read error. This sequence joins TRBV7-2 and TRBJ2-7; maybe TRBD1 (6 bases). CDR3 size: 14 residues. Germline loops: CDR1 SGHTA, CDR2 FQGNSA. Deletions cut 5 bases from V and 3 bases from J, with 14 bases between. The CDR3 region is CASSPRAGVYEQYF. Here the CDR3 DNA reads TGTGCCAGCAGCCCGAGGGCAGGGGTCTACGAGCAGTACTTC.

This clonotype appeared many times. The rearrangement uses TRBV29-1 and TRBJ1-2; the D is unclear. This CDR3 is built from 12 residues. Germline assignment: CDR1 SQVTM and CDR2 ANQGSEA. With 4 bases removed from V and 5 bases from J, the gap between germline ends came to 11 bases. The CDR3: CSVGNSKYGYTF. The CDR3 nucleotides read TGCAGCGTTGGAAACAGTAAATATGGCTACACCTTC.

This clonotype appeared many times. CDR3 DNA: TGTGCCAGCAGGACGGCGGCCTCTGGGGCCAACGTCCTGACTTTC. As protein: CASRTAASGANVLTF. The chain is built from TRBV3-1 and TRBJ2-6, with D unclear. This CDR3 spans 15 amino acids. Trimming cost V 6 bases and J 0 bases, with 9 bases left between them. Germline lookup yields CDR1 LGHDT and CDR2 YNNKEL (reference sequence).

Ten or more counts support this clonotype. The chain employs TRBV7-2 and TRBJ2-3; perhaps TRBD2 as D (6 bases). Trimming took 1 base from V and 4 from J, leaving 9 bases between them. Germline V lookup: CDR1 SGHTA, CDR2 FQGNSA. CDR3 length equals 14 residues. CDR3 bases: TGTGCCAGCAGCTTAGAACCTAGCGCAGATACGCAGTATTTT. It codes for CASSLEPSADTQYF.

This clonotype was seen at least ten times. CDR3 nucleotides: TGTGCCAGCAGACCCAAACCGGGACTATCGGATACGCAGTATTTT. Protein sequence: CASRPKPGLSDTQYF. The chain joins TRBV3-1 to TRBJ2-3; 7 bases are shared with TRBD2. Looked up from germline, CDR1 is LGHDT and CDR2 is YNNKEL (reference sequence). V gave up 6 bases and J gave up 6 bases; unmatched junction bases: 12. The CDR3 runs 15 residues.